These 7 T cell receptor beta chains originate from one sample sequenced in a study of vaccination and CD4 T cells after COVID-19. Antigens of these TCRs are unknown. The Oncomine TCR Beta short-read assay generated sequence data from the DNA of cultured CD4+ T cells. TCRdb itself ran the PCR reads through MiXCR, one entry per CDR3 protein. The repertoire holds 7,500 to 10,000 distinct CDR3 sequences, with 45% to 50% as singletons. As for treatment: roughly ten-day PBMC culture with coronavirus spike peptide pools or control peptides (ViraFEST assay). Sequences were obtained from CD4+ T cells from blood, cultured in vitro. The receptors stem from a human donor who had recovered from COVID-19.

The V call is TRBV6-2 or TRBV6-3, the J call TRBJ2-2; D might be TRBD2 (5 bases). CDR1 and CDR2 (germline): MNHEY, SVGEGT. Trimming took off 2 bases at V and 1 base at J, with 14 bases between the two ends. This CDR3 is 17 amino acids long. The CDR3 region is CASSYGPGRKNTGELFF. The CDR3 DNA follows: TGTGCCAGCAGTTACGGACCGGGGAGAAAGAACACCGGGGAGCTGTTTTTT.

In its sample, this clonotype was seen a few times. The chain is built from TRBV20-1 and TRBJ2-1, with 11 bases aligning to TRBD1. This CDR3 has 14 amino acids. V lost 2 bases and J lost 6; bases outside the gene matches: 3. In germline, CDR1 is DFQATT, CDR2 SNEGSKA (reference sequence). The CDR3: CSARPDRGRNEQFF. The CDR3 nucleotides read TGCAGTGCTAGACCGGACAGGGGGCGCAATGAGCAGTTCTTC.

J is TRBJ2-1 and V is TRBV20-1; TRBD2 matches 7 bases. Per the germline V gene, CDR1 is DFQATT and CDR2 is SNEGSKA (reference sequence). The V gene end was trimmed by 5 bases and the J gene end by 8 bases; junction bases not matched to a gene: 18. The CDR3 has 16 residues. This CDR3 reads CSAPLFEAGPGHEQFF. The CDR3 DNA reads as TGCAGTGCTCCGCTCTTTGAAGCGGGGCCAGGACATGAGCAGTTCTTC.

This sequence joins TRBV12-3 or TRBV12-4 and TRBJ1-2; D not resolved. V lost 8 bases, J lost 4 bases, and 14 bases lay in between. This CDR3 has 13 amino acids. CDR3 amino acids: CASWEGYSYGYTF. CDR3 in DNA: TGTGCCAGCTGGGAGGGATATTCCTATGGCTACACCTTC.

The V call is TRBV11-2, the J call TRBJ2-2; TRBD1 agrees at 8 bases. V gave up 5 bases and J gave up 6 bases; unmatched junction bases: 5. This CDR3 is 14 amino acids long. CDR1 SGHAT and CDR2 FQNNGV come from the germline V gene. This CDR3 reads CASSPGGASGELFF. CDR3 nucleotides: TGTGCCAGCAGCCCAGGGGGCGCTTCCGGGGAGCTGTTTTTT. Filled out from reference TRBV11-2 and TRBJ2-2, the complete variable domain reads EAGVAQSPRYKIIEKRQSVAFWCNPISGHATLYWYQQILGQGPKLLIQFQNNGVVDDSQLPKDRFSAERLKGVDSTLKIQPAKLEDSAVYLCASSPGGASGELFFGEGSRLTVL.

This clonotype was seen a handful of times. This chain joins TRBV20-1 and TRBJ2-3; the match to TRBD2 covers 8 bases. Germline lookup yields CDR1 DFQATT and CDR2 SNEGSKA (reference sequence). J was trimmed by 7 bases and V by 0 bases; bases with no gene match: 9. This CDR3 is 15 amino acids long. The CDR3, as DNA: TGCAGTGCTAGAGAAGCGGGAGCCTTCCCATATACGCAGTATTTT. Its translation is CSAREAGAFPYTQYF.

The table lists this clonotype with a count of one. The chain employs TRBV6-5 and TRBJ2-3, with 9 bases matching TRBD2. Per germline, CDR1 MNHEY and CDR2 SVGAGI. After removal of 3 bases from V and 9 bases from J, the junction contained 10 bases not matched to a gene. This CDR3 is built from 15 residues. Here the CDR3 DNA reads TGTGCCAGCAGTTATATCGGCGGGGGGGCTCGGACGCAGTATTTT. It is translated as CASSYIGGGARTQYF.